This paragraph covers one TCR beta chain sequence. Its specificity is not known. These data are taken from a study of TIL therapy for anti-PD-1-resistant metastatic lung cancer. The time point: pre-treatment sample, taken before nivolumab and TIL therapy. Tumor tissue came from excised metastases, mostly pleural nodules or supraclavicular lymph nodes. Tumor harvest preceded PD-1/PD-L1 blockade, followed by nivolumab treatment. Study-wide results and limits: TIL cultures after expansion showed higher clonality and lower diversity than baseline tumor (median roughly 6% vs 31%).

Losses at the gene ends were 1 base for V and 4 bases for J; bases not matched to a gene: 8. The CDR3 has 16 residues. Per germline, CDR1 MGHRA and CDR2 YSYEKL. The libraries were made with immunoSEQ v3. Each library reached some 2.1 million read pairs, or roughly 5-6.5 million at deep level. The protocol was immunoSEQ multiplex PCR, while the TCRdb copy is restricted to in-frame clones and leaves out a portion. The sample holds roughly 50,000 clones, less than 85% seen once. The TCR originated in a person aged 25-85 years with non-small cell lung cancer. The rearrangement links TRBV4-1 to TRBJ1-2; 8 bases are a match to TRBD1. Material: tumor tissue, obtained at baseline. The CDR3 DNA reads as TGCGCCAGCAGCCAAGTCCTACAGGGGGATAGCTATGGCTACACCTTC. Translated, it gives CASSQVLQGDSYGYTF.